What follows are 24 T cell receptor beta chains derived from one specimen sequenced in a study of response to subunit inactivated influenza vaccine. A single record per CDR3 protein comes from TCRdb applying MiXCR to the RT-PCR reads. The sample includes some 500,000 distinct CDR3 sequences, 10% to 15% of them seen just once. The sample consisted of PBMCs from blood, taken roughly 47 days after vaccination. Receptors were obtained from a man in his fifties who received an inactivated influenza vaccine.

The sample holds a few counts of this clonotype. The V gene is TRBV20-1, the J gene TRBJ2-5; 13 bases line up with TRBD2. Per germline, CDR1 DFQATT and CDR2 SNEGSKA (reference sequence). The CDR3 is made up of 18 amino acids. V lost 0 bases to trimming and J lost 5 bases; unmatched junction nucleotides: 12. The CDR3, as DNA: TGCAGTGCTAGAGATATAGGACTAGCGGGAGAGAAGGTGGAGACCCAGTACTTC. Translated, it gives CSARDIGLAGEKVETQYF.

This clonotype was counted between two and nine times. This chain joins TRBV7-2 and TRBJ2-1; 9 nucleotides align to TRBD1. J was trimmed by 2 bases and V by 5 bases; bases with no gene match: 4. Per germline, CDR1 SGHTA and CDR2 FQGNSA. This CDR3 has 15 residues. CDR3 nucleotide sequence: TGTGCCAGCAGCGATCGGACAGGGGCCTACAATGAGCAGTTCTTC. Its translation is CASSDRTGAYNEQFF.

The sample holds many counts of this clonotype. V and J are TRBV20-1 and TRBJ2-1, with TRBD1 matching over 7 bases. The CDR3 covers 14 residues. Germline trimming cut 3 bases from V and 8 bases from J; bases unmatched to any gene: 10. The germline CDR1 and CDR2 sequences are DFQATT and SNEGSKA (reference sequence). CDR3 sequence: CSASRQGTGHEQFF. In nucleotides, the CDR3 is TGCAGTGCTAGCAGACAGGGCACTGGCCATGAGCAGTTCTTC.

V usage is TRBV6-2 or TRBV6-3 and J usage is TRBJ2-7; the D gene is possibly TRBD2 (6 bases). Trimming pared 6 bases from V and 2 bases from J, leaving 14 bases between. Germline CDR1 is MNHEY and CDR2 is SVGEGT. CDR3 length: 14 amino acids. CDR3 protein: CASREGNSPYEQYF. CDR3 DNA: TGTGCCAGCAGGGAGGGGAACAGCCCCTACGAGCAGTACTTC.

The chain carries TRBV6-2 or TRBV6-3 and TRBJ2-7; D perhaps matches TRBD2 (5 bases). CDR1 MNHEY and CDR2 SVGEGT come from the germline V gene. The CDR3 consists of 16 residues. Trimming stripped 0 bases from V and 4 bases from J, with 16 bases between. CDR3 sequence (DNA): TGTGCCAGCAGTTACTCGATAGAGGGCCCGGGGTACGAGCAGTACTTC. Protein product: CASSYSIEGPGYEQYF.

This clonotype turned up a few times. The J gene is TRBJ1-2, the V gene TRBV20-1, with TRBD1 as a possible D gene (5 bases). V was cut by 5 bases and J by 3 bases, with 13 bases left in between. CDR1 DFQATT and CDR2 SNEGSKA come from the germline V gene (reference sequence). There are 13 residues in the CDR3. The CDR3 DNA is TGCAGTGCTGGGAGCCAGGGCGACTATGGCTACACCTTC. Its protein product is CSAGSQGDYGYTF.

This clonotype was counted a few times. The chain couples TRBV7-3 to TRBJ2-3; a possible D gene is TRBD2 (5 bases). CDR1 SGHTA and CDR2 FQGTGA come from the germline V gene. The CDR3 is made up of 15 amino acids. Trimming took 5 bases from V and 0 from J, leaving 12 bases between them. The CDR3 loop is CASSATGGSTDTQYF. The CDR3 DNA reads as TGTGCCAGCAGCGCCACTGGCGGGAGCACAGATACGCAGTATTTT.

This clonotype was observed a handful of times. The rearrangement links TRBV5-1 to TRBJ2-5, with 14 bases identical to TRBD2. Germline assignment: CDR1 SGHRS and CDR2 YFSETQ. There are 17 residues in the CDR3. Losses at the gene ends were 4 bases for V and 4 bases for J; bases not matched to a gene: 9. The CDR3 DNA reads TGCGCCAGCAGCAAGGGACTAGCGGGAGCTATCGGAGAGACCCAGTACTTC. Amino acids: CASSKGLAGAIGETQYF.

There are many counts of this clonotype. The chain recombines TRBV15 with TRBJ1-5; 8 bases are a match to TRBD1. The V segment lost 3 bases and the J segment 4 bases; nucleotides outside the gene matches: 8. The CDR3 is 16 amino acids. Germline assignment: CDR1 LNHNV and CDR2 YYDKDF (reference sequence). The CDR3 nucleotides read TGTGCCACCAGCAGGATGTGGACAGGGTTGAATCAGCCCCAGCATTTT. Translating gives CATSRMWTGLNQPQHF.

This chain connects TRBV7-9 to TRBJ2-7, with TRBD1 identical over 9 bases. The germline gives CDR1 SEHNR, CDR2 FQNEAQ (reference sequence). The CDR3 has 16 residues. V lost 4 bases to trimming and J lost 2 bases; unmatched junction nucleotides: 9. The CDR3 coding sequence is TGTGCCAGCAGCTCCCGGGGACAGGGACCTACCTACGAGCAGTACTTC. Protein product: CASSSRGQGPTYEQYF. The full variable domain, completed using reference TRBV7-9 and TRBJ2-7, is DTGVSQNPRHKITKRGQNVTFRCDPISEHNRLYWYRQTLGQGPEFLTYFQNEAQLEKSRLLSDRFSAERPKGSFSTLEIQRTEQGDSAMYLCASSSRGQGPTYEQYFGPGTRLTVT.

This clonotype was seen once. A single base separates this from a much larger clone, so it may be a read error. The chain carries TRBV7-2 and TRBJ2-2; the D is unclear. Per the germline V gene, CDR1 is SGHTA and CDR2 is FQGNSA. This CDR3 comprises 15 residues. V was trimmed by 4 bases and J by 6 bases, leaving 15 bases between them. The DNA of the CDR3 is TGTGCCAGCAGCTCCCGTCCGCACGTTCCCGGGGAGCTGTTTTTT. Translated, it gives CASSSRPHVPGELFF.

This clonotype was found a few times. This rearrangement joins TRBV15 to TRBJ2-5; 7 positions agree with TRBD2. The CDR3 spans 16 residues. V gave up 1 base and J gave up 2 bases; unmatched junction bases: 7. Germline V gene lookup returns CDR1 LNHNV and CDR2 YYDKDF (reference sequence). The CDR3 DNA is TGTGCCACCAGCAGAGTGGCAGGACTAGTTCAAGAGACCCAGTACTTC. Translation gives CATSRVAGLVQETQYF.

The V call is TRBV20-1, the J call TRBJ2-7; D gene uncertain. V lost 1 base to trimming and J lost 3 bases, with 19 bases between them. Germline CDR1 DFQATT, CDR2 SNEGSKA (reference sequence). The CDR3 sequence is 16 residues long. The CDR3, as DNA: TGCAGTGCTAGAGGGACCAGTGGGCCGAGTTACTACGAGCAGTACTTC. Its protein product is CSARGTSGPSYYEQYF.

On this clonotype itself: Compared with germline, one end of the junction differs, possibly owing to a read error. V gene TRBV7-9 combines with J gene TRBJ2-1, with 8 bases matching TRBD1. Germline CDR1 SEHNR, CDR2 FQNEAQ (reference sequence). The CDR3 totals 15 residues. CDR3 nucleotide sequence: TGTGCCAGCAGGTTAGGCCAGGGGGCTGACAATGAGCAGTTCTTC. Protein: CASRLGQGADNEQFF.

This clonotype was seen a few times. The gene calls are TRBV6-5 and TRBJ2-1; no reliable D call. Germline CDR1 and CDR2: MNHEY and SVGAGI. CDR3 length equals 14 residues. The ends were cut back, 2 bases at V and 0 bases at J, with 5 bases in the middle. CDR3 DNA: TGTGCCAGCAGTTACGGGGTCTCCTACAATGAGCAGTTCTTC. Translation gives CASSYGVSYNEQFF.

There are a few counts of this clonotype. This chain links TRBV7-2 with TRBJ2-7; the D gene is possibly TRBD2 (5 bases). Trimming took off 4 bases at V and 9 bases at J, with 10 bases between the two ends. The CDR3 is made up of 11 amino acids. In germline, CDR1 is SGHTA, CDR2 FQGNSA. This CDR3 is CASSSSGVQYF. As DNA, the CDR3 is TGTGCCAGCAGCTCGAGCGGCGTGCAGTACTTC.

This chain connects TRBV9 to TRBJ2-7; D may be TRBD1 (5 bases). The V gene's germline CDR1 is SGDLS and CDR2 YYNGEE. The CDR3 consists of 13 residues. V gave up 2 bases and J gave up 4 bases, with 10 bases separating them. CDR3 sequence reads: CASSVRDRYEQYF. The CDR3 region has the DNA TGTGCCAGCAGCGTCAGGGATCGGTACGAGCAGTACTTC.

This clonotype was found once. V and J are TRBV20-1 and TRBJ2-7, with 8 bases identical to TRBD2. This CDR3 is built from 18 residues. Per the germline V gene, CDR1 is DFQATT and CDR2 is SNEGSKA (reference sequence). With V trimmed by 0 bases and J by 4 bases, 17 bases remained unmatched. Here the CDR3 reads CSARDPPGPGGSWYEQYF. The CDR3 bases are TGCAGTGCTAGAGATCCCCCGGGACCGGGGGGGAGTTGGTACGAGCAGTACTTC.

The chain is built from TRBV4-3 and TRBJ2-5; D is ambiguous. Germline values: CDR1 LGHNA, CDR2 YSLEER. The CDR3 contains 14 residues. The germline V and J ends were trimmed by 1 base and 1 base, with 7 bases remaining between them. In DNA, the CDR3 is TGCGCCAGCAGCCAAGGGCAGACCCAAGAGACCCAGTACTTC. This gives the protein CASSQGQTQETQYF.

The table lists this clonotype with a few counts. This sequence joins TRBV11-2 and TRBJ2-7; D call uncertain. With 1 base removed from V and 3 bases from J, the gap between germline ends came to 10 bases. The germline CDR1 and CDR2 sequences are SGHAT and FQNNGV. This CDR3 region has 14 residues. This CDR3 reads CASSLGVMNYEQYF. In DNA form, the CDR3 reads TGTGCCAGCAGCTTAGGGGTTATGAACTACGAGCAGTACTTC.

The chain couples TRBV6-2 or TRBV6-3 to TRBJ2-7, with 11 bases that match TRBD2. The ends lost 7 bases at V and 2 bases at J; junction bases unmatched: 7. The CDR3 has 15 residues. The V gene's germline CDR1 is MNHEY and CDR2 SVGEGT. As DNA, the CDR3 is TGTGCCAGCAAAAGACAGACTAGCGGGACCTACGAGCAGTACTTC. Translated, it gives CASKRQTSGTYEQYF.

This clonotype came up a few times. J is TRBJ2-7 and V is TRBV20-1; possibly TRBD1 or TRBD2 for D (5 bases each). Deletions cut 6 bases from V and 4 bases from J, with 16 bases between. CDR3 length: 13 residues. From germline, CDR1 is DFQATT and CDR2 SNEGSKA (reference sequence). The CDR3 DNA reads TGCAGTGCAGGGGACGCGACCGGGTACGAGCAGTACTTC. Translated: CSAGDATGYEQYF.

The chain recombines TRBV10-3 with TRBJ1-5; D may be TRBD1 (5 bases). Trimming stripped 5 bases from V and 5 bases from J, with 10 bases between. In germline, CDR1 is ENHRY, CDR2 SYGVKD. CDR3 length equals 13 residues. The CDR3 nucleotides are TGTGCCATCAGTTCAGGGCTCGATCAGCCCCAGCATTTT. Its protein product is CAISSGLDQPQHF.

This clonotype was seen repeatedly, ten times or more. The chain has TRBV29-1 and TRBJ2-7; no clear D gene. CDR3 length: 12 amino acids. Trimming took off 4 bases at V and 3 bases at J, with 10 bases between the two ends. Germline-derived CDR1 and CDR2 are SQVTM and ANQGSEA. The CDR3 reads CSVVDGIYEQYF. The CDR3 DNA follows: TGCAGCGTTGTAGATGGGATCTACGAGCAGTACTTC.